This T cell receptor beta chain was found in a study of tumor-infiltrating lymphocytes in primary liver carcinoma. Study-wide background: Maximum tumor diameters ranged from about 4.2 to 11 cm, stage T1-T3 N0M0.

V lost 6 bases to trimming and J lost 2 bases, with 7 bases between them. CDR1 is SQVTM and CDR2 is ANQGSEA in the germline V gene. This CDR3 region has 11 residues. Synthesis of TCR beta cDNA was carried out from approximately 470 ng total RNA with a constant-region primer. For TCR beta, libraries were produced by three nested multiplex PCR rounds using slightly modified ARM-PCR. The two initial PCR rounds, approximately 10 cycles each, used TRBV1-TRBV30 forward and C-beta reverse primers. TCRdb reprocessed the multiplex PCR reads via MiXCR and lists one record per CDR3 protein. The sample consists of fewer than 350,000 distinct CDR3 sequences, 65% of them appearing once. Unsorted whole blood supplied the RNA, and germline DNA was extracted too. Those patients suffered from chronic HBV infection and were treatment-naive. Points from the study as a whole: The samples were not sorted (they were bulk), so CD4+ and CD8+ repertoires were not compared.

Points on this clonotype: Its target is not known. As the CDR3 is not closed by the conserved phenylalanine or tryptophan, this likely results from a read error.

The sequence was collected from a man aged 40-50 years with primary liver carcinoma and hepatitis B virus infection. Sequencing input: peripheral blood. The chain is built from TRBV29-1 and TRBJ1-1; D call uncertain. The DNA of the CDR3 is TGCAGCGTCCACGATAACACTGAAGCTTTCGTT. Translation gives CSVHDNTEAFV.